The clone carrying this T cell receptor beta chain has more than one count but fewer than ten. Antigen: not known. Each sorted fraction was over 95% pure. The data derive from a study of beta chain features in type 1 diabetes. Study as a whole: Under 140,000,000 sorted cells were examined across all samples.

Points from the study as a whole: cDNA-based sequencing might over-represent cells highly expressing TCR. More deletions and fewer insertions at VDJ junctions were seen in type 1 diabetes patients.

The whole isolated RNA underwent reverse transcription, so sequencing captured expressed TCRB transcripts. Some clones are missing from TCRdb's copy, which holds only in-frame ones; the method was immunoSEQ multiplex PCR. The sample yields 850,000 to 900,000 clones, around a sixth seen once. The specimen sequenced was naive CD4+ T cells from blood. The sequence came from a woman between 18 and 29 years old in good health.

The CDR3 DNA reads TGCAGCGTTGGAGCGGGGGGGATTGAAGCTTTCTTT. Encoded protein: CSVGAGGIEAFF. The V call is TRBV29-1, the J call TRBJ1-1; D may be TRBD1 (5 bases). Germline assignment: CDR1 SQVTM and CDR2 ANQGSEA. V gave up 4 bases and J gave up 7 bases, with 13 bases separating them. The CDR3 has 12 residues.